This T cell receptor (beta chain) was recorded in a study of shared clonotypes between healthy human individuals. The assay ran at deep level. An approximately 220 ng quantity of DNA, tens of thousands of T cell genomes, went into the sorted-subset replicate PCRs. Under the authors' procedure: ImmunoSEQ only sent back junction sequences with no quality scores, so filtering was done differently. Libraries were prepared by immunoSEQ multiplex PCR; TCRdb keeps only in-frame clonotypes and omits some of them. That table furnishes V, J and clone size, whereas the DNA furnished D and trimming. The sample has some 680,000 clones; 55% to 85% are singletons. The table lists this clone with a few counts. The sequence derives from a woman in her twenties or thirties in good health. The sample consisted of memory CD4+ T cells sorted from blood. The subset: CD45RA-negative fraction.

As DNA, the CDR3 is TGCAGCGCTGCCTTTAGCGAGGATACGCAGTATTTT. It encodes CSAAFSEDTQYF. V is TRBV29-1 and J is TRBJ2-3; tentatively, D is TRBD2 (5 bases). Trimming shortened V by 7 bases and J by 6 bases, and 14 bases separated the two germline ends. Germline-derived CDR1 and CDR2 are SQVTM and ANQGSEA. CDR3 length equals 12 residues.